One and the same sample provided the 7 T cell receptor beta chains below, sequenced in a study of cytomegalovirus exposure and HLA in healthy donors. The PCR had 60 Vbeta and 13 Jbeta primers. Measured with immunoSEQ multiplex PCR; TCRdb has only the in-frame clones, and not every one. The sample consists of about 130,000 clones, about 80% of them appearing once. Material: PBMCs. The receptors stem from a young man in good health.

This chain uses TRBV27 with TRBJ1-6; TRBD1 might be the D (6 bases). Per the germline V gene, CDR1 is MNHEY and CDR2 is SMNVEV (reference sequence). The CDR3 runs to 16 residues. Deletions cut 3 bases from V and 8 bases from J, with 17 bases between. The CDR3 here is CASSFGQRPRDSPLHF. The DNA of the CDR3 is TGTGCCAGCAGTTTCGGACAGAGACCTAGGGATTCACCCCTCCACTTT.

This chain uses TRBV9 with TRBJ2-7; D unclear. The germline V gene encodes CDR1 SGDLS and CDR2 YYNGEE. V gave up 3 bases and J gave up 0 bases, with 13 bases separating them. The CDR3 is made up of 15 amino acids. This CDR3 is CASSATPVGSYEQYF. The CDR3 coding sequence is TGTGCCAGCAGCGCGACTCCCGTGGGCTCCTACGAGCAGTACTTC.

This clone has a handful of counts. At one of its ends the junction is not consistent with the germline gene, which may arise from a read error. CDR3 nucleotide sequence: TGTGCCATCACTGAGGGGGCCGGGGGAACTGAAGCTTTCTTT. This translates into CAITEGAGGTEAFF. The chain couples TRBV10-3 to TRBJ1-1; 7 nucleotides match TRBD1. The CDR3 runs 14 residues. Germline lookup yields CDR1 ENHRY and CDR2 SYGVKD.

For the CDR3, the DNA is TGTGCCAGCTCACCAAGGCAGGGAAATCCTTACGAGCAGTACTTC. Its translation is CASSPRQGNPYEQYF. The chain carries TRBV18 and TRBJ2-7, with D perhaps matching TRBD1 (5 bases). Looked up from germline, CDR1 is KGHSH and CDR2 is LQKENI. Trimming removed 2 bases from V and 4 bases from J, with 15 bases in between. This CDR3 contains 15 residues. The entire variable domain, with the rest obtained from reference TRBV18 and TRBJ2-7, is as follows: NAGVMQNPRHLVRRRGQEARLRCSPMKGHSHVYWYRQLPEEGLKFMVYLQKENIIDESGMPKERFSAEFPKEGPSILRIQQVVRGDSAAYFCASSPRQGNPYEQYFGPGTRLTVT.

In DNA, the CDR3 is TGTGCCGGAACCTCCGACACAATAAGGATCAATGAGCAGTTCTTC. Protein sequence: CAGTSDTIRINEQFF. This chain joins TRBV6-1 and TRBJ2-1; D unresolved. Between the trimmed V and J ends, which lost 11 bases and 6 bases, there was a span of 23 bases. Germline CDR1 reads MNHNS; CDR2 reads SASEGT. The CDR3 has 15 amino acids.

In regard to this clone: At one boundary the junction diverges from the germline segment, which might be a read error. The V gene is TRBV7-9, the J gene TRBJ2-2; D is possibly TRBD2 (5 bases). Germline V gene lookup returns CDR1 SEHNR and CDR2 FQNEAQ (reference sequence). The CDR3 runs to 16 residues. Here the CDR3 reads CSSSLEAGIFGGELFF. CDR3 in DNA: TGTTCCAGCAGCTTAGAGGCCGGGATTTTCGGCGGGGAGCTGTTTTTT.

This rearrangement joins TRBV18 to TRBJ1-2; D is perhaps TRBD1 (6 bases). CDR3 size: 15 residues. Trimming cost V 4 bases and J 0 bases, with 12 bases left between them. Germline CDR1 and CDR2: KGHSH and LQKENI. CDR3 nucleotide sequence: TGTGCCAGCTCACTCTCAGGGGAAGCTAACTATGGCTACACCTTC. This encodes CASSLSGEANYGYTF. The variable domain in full, with the rest retrieved from reference TRBV18 and TRBJ1-2, is NAGVMQNPRHLVRRRGQEARLRCSPMKGHSHVYWYRQLPEEGLKFMVYLQKENIIDESGMPKERFSAEFPKEGPSILRIQQVVRGDSAAYFCASSLSGEANYGYTFGSGTRLTVV.